A single sample gave rise to the 2 T cell receptor beta chains below, sequenced in a study of T cells after yellow fever vaccination. TCRdb reprocessed the 5' RACE reads with MiXCR, giving one entry per CDR3 protein. The table lists about 580,000 distinct CDR3 sequences, about a sixth of them singletons. Source: PBMCs, taken around 5 days after the first yellow fever vaccination. All receptors come from a man younger than 35 who received the YFV17D yellow fever vaccine.

The chain carries TRBV6-5 and TRBJ2-5; perhaps TRBD2 as D (7 bases). Trimming stripped 1 base from V and 0 bases from J, with 9 bases between. The CDR3 extends over 15 amino acids. CDR1 MNHEY and CDR2 SVGAGI come from the germline V gene. CDR3 sequence reads: CASSYWEGDQETQYF. CDR3 DNA: TGTGCCAGCAGTTACTGGGAGGGGGACCAAGAGACCCAGTACTTC.

DNA of the CDR3: TGTGCCAGCAGCTCCCGGGAAGGGTACAATGAGCAGTTCTTC. It yields the protein CASSSREGYNEQFF. The chain joins TRBV11-2 to TRBJ2-1; maybe TRBD2 (5 bases). Germline V CDR1 and CDR2: SGHAT, FQNNGV. There are 14 residues in the CDR3. V lost 4 bases and J lost 4, with 11 bases in between.